One sample yielded the 15 T cell receptor beta chains listed below, sequenced in a study of T cells in Graves' hyperthyroidism and ophthalmopathy. Researchers amplified the TCR beta CDR3 regions from RNA transcripts. RT-PCR in the first round (using the HTBI primer set) targeted the TCR CDR3. TCRdb reanalysed the multiplex PCR reads using MiXCR and keeps one entry per CDR3 protein. The sample holds some 98,000 distinct CDR3 sequences, 35% to 45% seen once. Sequencing was carried out using peripheral blood or thyroid tissue (not recorded which). These receptors originate from a woman under 40 with Graves' hyperthyroidism.

This clonotype was observed a single time. The J gene is TRBJ1-1, the V gene TRBV14; TRBD1 matches at 11 bases. Looked up from germline, CDR1 is SGHDN and CDR2 is FVKESK. This CDR3 contains 15 residues. V was pared by 1 base and J by 5 bases, with 3 bases of the junction left unmatched. The CDR3 sequence: CASSQAGTGGTEAFF. Here the CDR3 DNA reads TGTGCCAGCAGCCAAGCCGGGACAGGGGGAACTGAAGCTTTCTTT.

The rearrangement joins TRBV20-1 to TRBJ2-1, with unresolved D. CDR1 DFQATT and CDR2 SNEGSKA come from the germline V gene (reference sequence). This CDR3 has 13 amino acids. V lost 5 bases and J 0 bases, leaving 8 bases between the germline ends. CDR3 protein: CSAHHSSYNEQFF. DNA for the CDR3: TGCAGTGCTCATCATTCCTCCTACAATGAGCAGTTCTTC.

As regards this clonotype: A junction end diverges from the germline sequence, so it may reflect a read error. The chain has TRBV6-1 and TRBJ2-6; 7 positions match TRBD1. The CDR3 spans 18 residues. The V gene's germline CDR1 is MNHNS and CDR2 SASEGT. The CDR3 DNA follows: TGTGCCAGCAGTGAAACCGGGGACAGATACTCCGGGGCCAACGTCCTGCCTTTC. Residues: CASSETGDRYSGANVLPF.

The rearrangement uses TRBV5-1 and TRBJ2-6; 10 nucleotides line up with TRBD2. The CDR3 runs to 16 residues. Looked up from germline, CDR1 is SGHRS and CDR2 is YFSETQ. V lost 7 bases and J lost 4; bases outside the gene matches: 8. Here the CDR3 DNA reads TGCGCCAGCTTTATAGCGGGAGGTACCGGGGCCAACGTCCTGACTTTC. Protein: CASFIAGGTGANVLTF.

V usage is TRBV30 and J usage is TRBJ1-5, with D hard to call. V shed 0 bases and J shed 6 bases, with 12 bases lying between them. CDR3 size: 14 residues. Germline CDR1 GTSNPN, CDR2 SVGIG (reference sequence). The CDR3 DNA reads TGTGCCTGGAGTGTACTATCGGGCTCTCAGCCCCAGCATTTT. Its translation: CAWSVLSGSQPQHF. The whole variable domain, remainder taken from reference TRBV30 and TRBJ1-5, is SQTIHQWPATLVQPVGSPLSLECTVEGTSNPNLYWYRQAAGRGLQLLFYSVGIGQISSEVPQNLSASRPQDRQFILSSKKLLLSDSGFYLCAWSVLSGSQPQHFGDGTRLSIL.

This clonotype occurred many times. This rearrangement joins TRBV20-1 to TRBJ2-7, with a possible D match to TRBD2 (7 bases). Germline V gene data show CDR1 as DFQATT and CDR2 as SNEGSKA (reference sequence). The CDR3 covers 14 residues. V was trimmed by 6 bases and J by 2 bases, leaving 17 bases between them. Here the CDR3 reads CSAKGGTHTYEQYF. CDR3 sequence (DNA): TGCAGTGCAAAGGGGGGGACCCACACCTACGAGCAGTACTTC.

V is TRBV15 and J is TRBJ2-5, with TRBD2 matching 10 bases. V lost 3 bases and J lost 7; bases outside the gene matches: 8. Germline values: CDR1 LNHNV, CDR2 YYDKDF (reference sequence). This CDR3 comprises 15 residues. CDR3 in DNA: TGTGCCACCAGCAGCGGATGGACTAGCGGTGTGACCCAGTACTTC. It encodes CATSSGWTSGVTQYF.

In the case of this clonotype: The CDR3 does not close with the conserved phenylalanine or tryptophan, likely indicating a read error. The DNA is omitted, as the CDR3 cannot be located on it reliably, and the CDR3 follows TCRdb's listing. The J gene is TRBJ2-5, the V gene TRBV4-1. Termini included, the CDR3 measures 8 amino acids. In germline, CDR1 is MGHRA, CDR2 YSYEKL. CDR3: CASSQDSA.

This clonotype was recorded many times. V gene TRBV28 combines with J gene TRBJ1-5; no clear D gene. Trimming removed 6 bases from V and 1 base from J, with 13 bases in between. CDR3 length: 15 amino acids. Germline lookup yields CDR1 MDHEN and CDR2 SYDVKM. The CDR3: CASSSWVGSNQPQHF. CDR3 nucleotides: TGTGCCAGCAGCTCCTGGGTAGGGAGCAATCAGCCCCAGCATTTT.

The chain joins TRBV7-2 to TRBJ2-7, with no clear D. This CDR3 has 12 residues. Deletions cut 5 bases from V and 2 bases from J, with 7 bases between. The germline CDR1 and CDR2 sequences are SGHTA and FQGNSA. The CDR3 protein is CASSVDTYEQYF. CDR3 in DNA: TGTGCCAGCAGCGTCGATACCTACGAGCAGTACTTC.

The genes are TRBV19 and TRBJ2-7; tentatively, D is TRBD1 (7 bases). This CDR3 spans 16 amino acids. V gave up 0 bases and J gave up 3 bases, with 15 bases separating them. The germline gives CDR1 LNHDA, CDR2 SQIVND (reference sequence). The CDR3 loop reads CASSIDRTGGSYEQYF. CDR3 coding DNA: TGTGCCAGTAGTATAGACCGGACAGGAGGGAGCTACGAGCAGTACTTC.

This clonotype rates as medium-sized (0.01 to 0.1%). The rearrangement joins TRBV28 to TRBJ1-2, with 9 positions matching TRBD1. Germline CDR1 MDHEN, CDR2 SYDVKM. V shed 3 bases and J 6 bases; nucleotides not matched to a gene: 5. The CDR3 is 14 residues long. The CDR3 sequence is CASSFGQGIDGYTF. The CDR3 DNA reads TGTGCCAGCAGTTTCGGACAGGGGATTGATGGCTACACCTTC.

This clonotype was seen at least ten times. The rearrangement uses TRBV7-3 and TRBJ1-1; 8 positions match TRBD1. The length of the CDR3 is 14 residues. V trimming: 5 bases; J trimming: 4 bases; junction bases outside the gene matches: 6. CDR1 is SGHTA, CDR2 FQGTGA, per germline. This chain's CDR3 is CASSPRTGSTEAFF. In DNA form, the CDR3 reads TGTGCCAGCAGCCCAAGGACAGGGAGCACTGAAGCTTTCTTT.

This clonotype was observed many times. The chain carries TRBV5-6 and TRBJ2-3; 8 bases align to TRBD2. V dropped 5 bases and J dropped 2; count of bases not matched to a gene: 10. The CDR3 consists of 16 residues. The germline CDR1 and CDR2 sequences are SGHDT and YYEEEE. This chain's CDR3 is CASSLQLADFTDTQYF. The CDR3 bases are TGTGCCAGCAGTCTTCAACTAGCGGATTTCACAGATACGCAGTATTTT.

This clonotype was counted ten times or more. V usage is TRBV6-6 and J usage is TRBJ1-1; no firm D call. The length of the CDR3 is 12 residues. V shed 6 bases and J shed 5 bases, with 10 bases lying between them. Germline-derived CDR1 and CDR2 are MNHNY and SVGAGI (reference sequence). The CDR3: CASSGIGTEAFF. The CDR3 bases are TGTGCCAGCAGCGGGATCGGGACTGAAGCTTTCTTT.